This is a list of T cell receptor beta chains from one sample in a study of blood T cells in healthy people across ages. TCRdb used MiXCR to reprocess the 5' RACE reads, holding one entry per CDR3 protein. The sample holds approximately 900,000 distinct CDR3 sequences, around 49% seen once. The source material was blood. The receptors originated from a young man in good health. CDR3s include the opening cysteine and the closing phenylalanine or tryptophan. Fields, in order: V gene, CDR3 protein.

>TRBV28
CASIPDRGYQETQYF
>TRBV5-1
CASSAGQGGSTEAFF
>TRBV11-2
CASSPRLAGGLNEQFF
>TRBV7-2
CASSLKGADGEQFF
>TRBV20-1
CSVPGLAGTGANVLTF
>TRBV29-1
CSVELGNWYGYTF
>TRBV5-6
CASRLTGGTGELFF
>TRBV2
CASSSTPVNTGELFF
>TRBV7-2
CASSPTRDYNEQYF
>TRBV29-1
CSVEGNNYGYTF
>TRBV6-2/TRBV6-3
CASRLVGNEQFF
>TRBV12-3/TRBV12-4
CASMSREGAGTDTQYF
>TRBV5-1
CASSSWTGASTEAFF
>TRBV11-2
CASSSPGTIAYEQYF
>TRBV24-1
CATSDNDGYNEQFF
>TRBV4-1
CASSSLRNSGGQNTGELFF
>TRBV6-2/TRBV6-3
CASGQGGGNQPQHF
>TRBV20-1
CSGRQSSNQPQHF
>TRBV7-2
CASSKPHLAGNAYEQYF
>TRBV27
CASSFTPGTTEETQYF
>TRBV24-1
CATNSPGQGFEQFF
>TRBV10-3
CAISEWSETQYF
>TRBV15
CATSRLSPGQGSLYDYTF
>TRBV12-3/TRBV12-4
CASSTGQTNTGAFF
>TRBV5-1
CASRGQVSNYGYTF
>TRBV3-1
CASSQGWDEQFF
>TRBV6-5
CASFEGRDYGYTF
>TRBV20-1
CSARTDRNEQYF
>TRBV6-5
CASSYQTDRRHGYTF
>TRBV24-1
CATKGQSTDTQYF
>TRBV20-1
CSARETALAKNIQYF
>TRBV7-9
CASSELQDSQETQYF
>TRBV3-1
CASSQGRFEAFF
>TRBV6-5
CASSYQDSMNTEAFF
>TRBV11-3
CASSLELAGNTGELFF
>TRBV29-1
CSVELGGGEQYF
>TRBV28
CASTSGSSSYEQYF
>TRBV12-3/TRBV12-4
CASSPWRDSNQPQHF
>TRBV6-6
CASSRDETSYEQYF
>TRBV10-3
CAISVGTSTDTQYF